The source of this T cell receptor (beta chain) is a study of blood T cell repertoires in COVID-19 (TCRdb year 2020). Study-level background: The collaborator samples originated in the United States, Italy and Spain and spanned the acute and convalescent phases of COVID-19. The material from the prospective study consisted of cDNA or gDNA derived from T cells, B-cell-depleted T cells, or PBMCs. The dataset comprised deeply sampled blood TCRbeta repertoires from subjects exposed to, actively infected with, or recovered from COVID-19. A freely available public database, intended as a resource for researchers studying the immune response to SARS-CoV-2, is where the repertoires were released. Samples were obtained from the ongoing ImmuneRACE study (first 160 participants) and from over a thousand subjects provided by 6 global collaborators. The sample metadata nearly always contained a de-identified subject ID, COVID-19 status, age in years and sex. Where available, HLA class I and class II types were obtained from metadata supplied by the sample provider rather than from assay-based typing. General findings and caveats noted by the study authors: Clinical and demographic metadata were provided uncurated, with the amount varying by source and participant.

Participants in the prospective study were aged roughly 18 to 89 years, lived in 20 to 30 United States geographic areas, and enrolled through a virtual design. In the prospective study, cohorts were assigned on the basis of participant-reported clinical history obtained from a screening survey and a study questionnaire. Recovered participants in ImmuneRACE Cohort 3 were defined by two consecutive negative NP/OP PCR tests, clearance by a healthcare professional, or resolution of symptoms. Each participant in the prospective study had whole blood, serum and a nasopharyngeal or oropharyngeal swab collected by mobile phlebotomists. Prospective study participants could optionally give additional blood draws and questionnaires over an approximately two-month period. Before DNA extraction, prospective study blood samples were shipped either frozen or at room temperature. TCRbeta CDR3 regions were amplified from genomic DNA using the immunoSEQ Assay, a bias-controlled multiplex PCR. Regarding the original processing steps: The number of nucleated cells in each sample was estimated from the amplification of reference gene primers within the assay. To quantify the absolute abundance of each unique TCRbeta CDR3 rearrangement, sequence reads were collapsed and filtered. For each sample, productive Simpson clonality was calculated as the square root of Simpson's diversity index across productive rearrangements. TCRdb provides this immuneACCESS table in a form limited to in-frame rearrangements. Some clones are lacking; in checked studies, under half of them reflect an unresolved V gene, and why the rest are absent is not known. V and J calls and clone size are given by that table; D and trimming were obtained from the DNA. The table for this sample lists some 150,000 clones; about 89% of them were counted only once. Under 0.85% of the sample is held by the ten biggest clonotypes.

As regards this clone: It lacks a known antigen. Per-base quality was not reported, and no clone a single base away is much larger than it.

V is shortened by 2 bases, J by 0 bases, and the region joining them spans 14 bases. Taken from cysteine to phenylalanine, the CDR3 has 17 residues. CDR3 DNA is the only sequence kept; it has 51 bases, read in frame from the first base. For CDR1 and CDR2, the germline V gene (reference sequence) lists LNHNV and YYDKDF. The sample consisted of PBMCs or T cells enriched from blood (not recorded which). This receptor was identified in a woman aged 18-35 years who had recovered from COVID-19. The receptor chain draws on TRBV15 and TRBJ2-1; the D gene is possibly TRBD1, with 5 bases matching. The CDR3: CATSRRSPGFSYNEQFF. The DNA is TGTGCCACCAGCAGACGTTCTCCAGGGTTCTCCTACAATGAGCAGTTCTTC.